The clone carrying this TCR beta chain was counted only a few times. The data belong to a study of blood T cell repertoires in COVID-19. Methods used by the authors: Amplification with reference gene primers provided the estimates of nucleated cell counts. The method was immunoSEQ multiplex PCR; TCRdb's version includes in-frame clones alone and lacks a portion of them. The D gene and trimming were derived from the DNA, and the V and J assignments and clone size from that table. The profile shows about 15,000 clones, about 77% of them singletons. Trimming cost V 2 bases and J 1 base, with 10 bases left between them. The CDR3 covers 16 residues. Germline loops: CDR1 SGHDT, CDR2 YYEEEE.

The TCR sequence derives from a human donor in a cohort sampled during active COVID-19. The sequenced sample consisted of peripheral blood. The chain combines TRBV5-6 with TRBJ1-6; unclear D gene. The CDR3 coding sequence is TGTGCCAGCAGCTTTTATGAGGTGTCCTATAATTCACCCCTCCACTTT. Translated, it gives CASSFYEVSYNSPLHF.